This entry lists 16 T cell receptor beta chains sequenced from one sample in a study of T cell responses to AZD1222 COVID-19 vaccine. Here immunoSEQ multiplex PCR was the method, and the copy in TCRdb shows in-frame clones only, minus some. The sample carries about 130,000 clones, about 92% recorded once. The sequenced sample was peripheral blood, obtained on day 0 of MenACWY control vaccination. Receptors were obtained from an adult in good health.

The V gene is TRBV6-4, the J gene TRBJ1-4; 7 bases match TRBD1. The CDR3 contains 15 residues. V lost 6 bases, J lost 4 bases, and 8 bases stayed unmatched. From germline, CDR1 is MRHNA and CDR2 SNTAGT. The CDR3, as DNA: TGTGCCAGCAGCCCCGGGACAGCATTTAATGAAAAACTGTTTTTT. It yields the protein CASSPGTAFNEKLFF.

The gene calls are TRBV29-1 and TRBJ2-3; 13 nucleotides align to TRBD2. Germline V gene data show CDR1 as SQVTM and CDR2 as ANQGSEA. V trimming: 0 bases; J trimming: 5 bases; junction bases outside the gene matches: 5. There are 16 residues in the CDR3. The DNA for the CDR3 is TGCAGCGTTGAAGATAGACTAGCGGGAGGTCGAGATACGCAGTATTTT. Translation gives CSVEDRLAGGRDTQYF.

J is TRBJ2-1 and V is TRBV29-1, with D perhaps matching TRBD1 (6 bases). This CDR3 has 13 residues. Germline V gene lookup returns CDR1 SQVTM and CDR2 ANQGSEA. V was pared by 5 bases and J by 0 bases, with 8 bases between. The CDR3: CSVQDSSYNEQFF. CDR3 in DNA: TGCAGCGTTCAGGACAGCTCCTACAATGAGCAGTTCTTC.

Written as DNA, the CDR3 is TGTGCCAGCAGATTAACAGGGGGCAGGACCTACGAGCAGTACTTC. Translating it yields CASRLTGGRTYEQYF. V is TRBV6-7 and J is TRBJ2-7, with TRBD1 matching 9 bases. TRBV6-7 is treated as an ORF (open reading frame) with a function not yet certain. The CDR3 spans 15 residues. With V trimmed by 6 bases and J by 2 bases, 8 bases remained unmatched.

The chain links TRBV6-2 or TRBV6-3 to TRBJ1-6; 8 positions match TRBD1. From germline, CDR1 is MNHEY and CDR2 SVGEGT. This CDR3 spans 16 amino acids. The trim removed 6 bases at V and 9 bases at J, leaving 13 bases unmatched. In DNA, the CDR3 is TGTGCCAGCAGCCTTATCAACTCAGGGGGCGGTTCACCCCTCCACTTT. Translating gives CASSLINSGGGSPLHF.

J is TRBJ2-7 and V is TRBV28, with D tentatively TRBD1 (6 bases). This CDR3 comprises 13 residues. CDR1 and CDR2 (germline): MDHEN, SYDVKM. Trimming stripped 3 bases from V and 5 bases from J, with 11 bases between. The CDR3 DNA reads TGTGCCAGCAGTTTTCGGGGACACAACGAGCAGTACGTC. It specifies CASSFRGHNEQYV.

V gene TRBV5-6 combines with J gene TRBJ1-3, with 9 bases lining up with TRBD1. CDR3 length: 15 amino acids. Per germline, CDR1 SGHDT and CDR2 YYEEEE. Unmatched junction bases numbered 3, after V lost 3 bases and J lost 2 bases. The CDR3: CASSSDRGAGNTIYF. The CDR3 DNA is TGTGCCAGCAGCTCGGACAGGGGAGCTGGAAACACCATATATTTT.

J is TRBJ2-7 and V is TRBV7-8, with TRBD1 identical over 11 bases. Germline loops: CDR1 SGHVS, CDR2 FQNEAQ. The CDR3 sequence is 15 residues long. V gave up 4 bases and J gave up 3 bases; unmatched junction bases: 5. The CDR3 reads CASSSSGTGGYEQYF. CDR3 nucleotide sequence: TGTGCCAGCAGCTCTTCCGGGACAGGGGGCTACGAGCAGTACTTC. Based on the CDR3 plus reference TRBV7-8 and TRBJ2-7, the full variable domain is GAGVSQSPRYKVAKRGQDVALRCDPISGHVSLFWYQQALGQGPEFLTYFQNEAQLDKSGLPSDRFFAERPEGSVSTLKIQRTQQEDSAVYLCASSSSGTGGYEQYFGPGTRLTVT.

This clone has a handful of counts. This chain links TRBV11-1 with TRBJ2-2, with a tentative D call TRBD2 (5 bases). Trimming pared 3 bases from V and 6 bases from J, leaving 14 bases between. The CDR3 covers 15 residues. Per the germline V gene, CDR1 is SGHAT and CDR2 is FQDESV (reference sequence). The CDR3 is CASSFQSTRAGELFF. The CDR3 nucleotides are TGTGCCAGCAGCTTTCAGAGCACTAGGGCCGGGGAGCTGTTTTTT.

The chain links TRBV6-1 to TRBJ2-3, with D uncertain. The length of the CDR3 is 16 residues. Per germline, CDR1 MNHNS and CDR2 SASEGT. V lost 3 bases and J lost 0, with 13 bases in between. This chain's CDR3 is CASSDLTDISTDTQYF. DNA of the CDR3: TGTGCCAGCAGTGACCTGACGGATATTAGCACAGATACGCAGTATTTT.

The CDR3 sequence: CASSPDRGNNEKLFF. In DNA form, the CDR3 reads TGTGCCAGCTCACCTGACAGGGGAAATAATGAAAAACTGTTTTTT. J is TRBJ1-4 and V is TRBV18; TRBD1 matches at 8 bases. The CDR3 runs to 15 residues. CDR1 is KGHSH and CDR2 is LQKENI in the germline V gene. Germline trimming cut 3 bases from V and 4 bases from J; bases unmatched to any gene: 4.

With regard to this clone: It is unclear where the CDR3 begins or ends on the DNA, so no DNA is shown, and the CDR3 is as TCRdb lists it. The CDR3 region is CASSFLGTGNEKLFF. The chain recombines TRBV5-6 with TRBJ1-4. CDR1 SGHDT and CDR2 YYEEEE come from the germline V gene. The CDR3 has 15 amino acids, counting both end residues.

Only a few counts were recorded for this clone. V gene TRBV19 combines with J gene TRBJ2-2, with TRBD1 as a possible D gene (6 bases). The CDR3 runs to 17 residues. Trimming left V 3 bases short and J 3 bases short, with 17 bases between. Germline V gene sequence: CDR1 LNHDA, CDR2 SQIVND (reference sequence). Here the CDR3 reads CASSISQIQGYTGELFF. For the CDR3, the DNA is TGTGCCAGTAGTATTTCCCAAATACAGGGATACACCGGGGAGCTGTTTTTT.

V usage is TRBV3-1 (or the pseudogene TRBV3-2) and J usage is TRBJ2-5; D unresolved. Looked up from germline, CDR1 is LGHDT and CDR2 is YNNKEL (reference sequence). The CDR3 sequence is 15 residues long. Trimming cost V 1 base and J 1 base, with 10 bases left between them. The chain's CDR3 is CASSQVLLVQETQYF. The CDR3 DNA reads TGTGCCAGCAGCCAAGTACTACTCGTCCAAGAGACCCAGTACTTC.

This sequence joins TRBV6-2 or TRBV6-3 and TRBJ2-7; D remains unclear. Trimming pared 3 bases from V and 5 bases from J, leaving 5 bases between. Germline CDR1 is MNHEY and CDR2 is SVGEGT. This CDR3 has 11 amino acids. The CDR3 here is CASSYKDEQYV. CDR3 nucleotide sequence: TGTGCCAGCAGTTATAAGGACGAGCAGTACGTC.

The V gene is TRBV3-1 (or the pseudogene TRBV3-2), the J gene TRBJ2-1; D is possibly TRBD2 (6 bases). Per the germline V gene, CDR1 is LGHDT and CDR2 is YNNKEL (reference sequence). CDR3 size: 14 residues. V gave up 3 bases and J gave up 5 bases, with 11 bases separating them. The CDR3 DNA sequence: TGTGCCAGCAGCCATTCGGGACTTCACAATGAGCAGTTCTTC. It specifies CASSHSGLHNEQFF.